This T cell receptor (beta chain) was identified in a study of blood T cell repertoires in COVID-19. Study-wide context: Some COVID-19 samples were acute and others convalescent; all came from the United States, Italy and Spain. The cDNA or gDNA used as material had been derived from T cells, B-cell-depleted T cells, or PBMCs.

The germline V gene has CDR1 SGHDT and CDR2 YYEEEE. This CDR3 is 15 amino acids long. With 4 bases removed from V and 3 bases from J, the gap between germline ends came to 16 bases. Seattle-derived patients entered the study during active infection and were followed longitudinally. Original analysis: Reference gene primer amplification in the assay estimated nucleated cell counts. The protocol was immunoSEQ multiplex PCR, while the TCRdb copy is restricted to in-frame clones and leaves out a portion. V, J and clone size derive from that table, while D and trimming were established from the DNA sequence. In the table there are roughly 230,000 clones, 80% to 90% of which are singletons. In its sample, this clone was seen once.

The sequence derives from an elderly woman with COVID-19, enrolled during active disease. The material sequenced was peripheral blood. This chain uses TRBV5-6 with TRBJ1-1; possibly TRBD1 for D (6 bases). CDR3 sequence reads: CASSPTAGADTEAFF. CDR3 nucleotide sequence: TGTGCCAGCAGCCCTACGGCAGGGGCGGACACTGAAGCTTTCTTT.